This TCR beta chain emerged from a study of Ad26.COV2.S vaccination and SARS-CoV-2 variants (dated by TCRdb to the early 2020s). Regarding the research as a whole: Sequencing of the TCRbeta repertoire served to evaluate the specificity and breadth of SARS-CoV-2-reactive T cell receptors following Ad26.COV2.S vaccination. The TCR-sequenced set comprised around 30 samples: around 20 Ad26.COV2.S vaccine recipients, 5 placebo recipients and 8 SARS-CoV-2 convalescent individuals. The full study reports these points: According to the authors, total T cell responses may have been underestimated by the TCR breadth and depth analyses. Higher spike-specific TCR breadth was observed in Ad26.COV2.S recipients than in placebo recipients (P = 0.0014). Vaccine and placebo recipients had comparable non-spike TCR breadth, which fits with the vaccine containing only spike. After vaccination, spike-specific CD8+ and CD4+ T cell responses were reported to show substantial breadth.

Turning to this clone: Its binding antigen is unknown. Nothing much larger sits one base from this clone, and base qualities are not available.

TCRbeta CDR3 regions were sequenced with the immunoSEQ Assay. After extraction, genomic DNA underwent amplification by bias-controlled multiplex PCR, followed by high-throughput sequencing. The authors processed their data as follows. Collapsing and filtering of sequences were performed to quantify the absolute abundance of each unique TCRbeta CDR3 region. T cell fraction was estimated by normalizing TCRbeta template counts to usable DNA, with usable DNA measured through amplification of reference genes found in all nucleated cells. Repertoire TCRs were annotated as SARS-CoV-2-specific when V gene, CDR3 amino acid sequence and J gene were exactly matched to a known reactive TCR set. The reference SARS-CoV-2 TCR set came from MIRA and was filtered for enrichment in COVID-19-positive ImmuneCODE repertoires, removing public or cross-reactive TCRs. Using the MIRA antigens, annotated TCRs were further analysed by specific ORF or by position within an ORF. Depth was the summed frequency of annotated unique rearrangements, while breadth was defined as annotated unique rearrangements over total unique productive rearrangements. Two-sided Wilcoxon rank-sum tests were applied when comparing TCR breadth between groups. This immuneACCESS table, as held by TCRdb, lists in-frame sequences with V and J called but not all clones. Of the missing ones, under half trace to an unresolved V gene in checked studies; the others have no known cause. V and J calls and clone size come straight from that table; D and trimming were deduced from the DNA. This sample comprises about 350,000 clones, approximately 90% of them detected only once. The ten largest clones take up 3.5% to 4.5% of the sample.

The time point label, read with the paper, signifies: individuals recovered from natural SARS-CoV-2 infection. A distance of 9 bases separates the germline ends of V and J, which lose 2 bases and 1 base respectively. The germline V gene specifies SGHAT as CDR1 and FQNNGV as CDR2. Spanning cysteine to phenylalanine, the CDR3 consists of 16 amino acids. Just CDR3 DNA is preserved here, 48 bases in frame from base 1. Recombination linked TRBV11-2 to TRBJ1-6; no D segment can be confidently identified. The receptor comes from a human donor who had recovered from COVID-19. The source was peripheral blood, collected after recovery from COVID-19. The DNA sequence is TGTGCCAGCAGCTTATTGGAACGGTCCTATAATTCACCCCTCCACTTT. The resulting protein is CASSLLERSYNSPLHF.